This T cell receptor (beta chain) was captured in a study of cytomegalovirus exposure and HLA in healthy donors. Amplification used 60 Vbeta primers and 13 Jbeta primers. TCRdb keeps only in-frame clones here, not all; method: immunoSEQ multiplex PCR. Of about 110,000 clones in the sample, 82% are singletons; the top ten hold roughly 2.5%. This clone has just one count. Germline CDR1 is SGHTA and CDR2 is FQGNSA. CDR3 length: 16 amino acids. The ends were cut back, 5 bases at V and 4 bases at J, with 20 bases in the middle. The chain carries TRBV7-2 and TRBJ1-1, with a weak D call TRBD1 (5 bases). The receptor's source is a woman aged 18-29 years in good health and CMV-seronegative. Sequencing input: PBMCs. CDR3 residues: CASSPGGGYSGTEAFF. The CDR3 DNA reads as TGTGCCAGCAGCCCGGGGGGAGGGTACTCTGGCACTGAAGCTTTCTTT.